The present entry profiles one TCR beta chain with its context. The antigen remains unidentified. Trimming removed 0 bases at V and 4 bases at J, with 6 bases between. This CDR3 contains 13 residues. Per the germline V gene, CDR1 is LNHDA and CDR2 is SQIVND (reference sequence). The sample originates from a study of a mutant IDH1 vaccine in newly diagnosed glioma. For the study at large: Therapy received beforehand was radiotherapy, temozolomide, or both, with most patients given both. Regarding the study as a whole: Of the patients, approximately 93% had vaccine-induced immune responses.

Time point meaning: week 11, during vaccination. Each dose of the vaccine consisted of 300 ug of mutant IDH1 20-mer peptide, with topical imiquimod. Each tumor in the donors was a new WHO grade 3 or 4 astrocytoma, IDH1-mutant and ATRX-lost. This table comes from immunoSEQ multiplex PCR, and its TCRdb copy is limited to in-frame clones, with some not included. The top ten clones hold roughly 0.57% of a sample with fewer than 150,000 clones, 85% to 90% of them seen once. The receptor was isolated from a woman between 45 and 65 years old with glioma. The sequencing used PBMCs, collected from a glioma patient whose treatment included an IDH1 peptide vaccine. The chain is built from TRBV19 and TRBJ1-2; the D is unclear. CDR3 nucleotides: TGTGCCAGTAGTATAGATCCTTCCTATGGCTACACCTTC. Encoded protein: CASSIDPSYGYTF.